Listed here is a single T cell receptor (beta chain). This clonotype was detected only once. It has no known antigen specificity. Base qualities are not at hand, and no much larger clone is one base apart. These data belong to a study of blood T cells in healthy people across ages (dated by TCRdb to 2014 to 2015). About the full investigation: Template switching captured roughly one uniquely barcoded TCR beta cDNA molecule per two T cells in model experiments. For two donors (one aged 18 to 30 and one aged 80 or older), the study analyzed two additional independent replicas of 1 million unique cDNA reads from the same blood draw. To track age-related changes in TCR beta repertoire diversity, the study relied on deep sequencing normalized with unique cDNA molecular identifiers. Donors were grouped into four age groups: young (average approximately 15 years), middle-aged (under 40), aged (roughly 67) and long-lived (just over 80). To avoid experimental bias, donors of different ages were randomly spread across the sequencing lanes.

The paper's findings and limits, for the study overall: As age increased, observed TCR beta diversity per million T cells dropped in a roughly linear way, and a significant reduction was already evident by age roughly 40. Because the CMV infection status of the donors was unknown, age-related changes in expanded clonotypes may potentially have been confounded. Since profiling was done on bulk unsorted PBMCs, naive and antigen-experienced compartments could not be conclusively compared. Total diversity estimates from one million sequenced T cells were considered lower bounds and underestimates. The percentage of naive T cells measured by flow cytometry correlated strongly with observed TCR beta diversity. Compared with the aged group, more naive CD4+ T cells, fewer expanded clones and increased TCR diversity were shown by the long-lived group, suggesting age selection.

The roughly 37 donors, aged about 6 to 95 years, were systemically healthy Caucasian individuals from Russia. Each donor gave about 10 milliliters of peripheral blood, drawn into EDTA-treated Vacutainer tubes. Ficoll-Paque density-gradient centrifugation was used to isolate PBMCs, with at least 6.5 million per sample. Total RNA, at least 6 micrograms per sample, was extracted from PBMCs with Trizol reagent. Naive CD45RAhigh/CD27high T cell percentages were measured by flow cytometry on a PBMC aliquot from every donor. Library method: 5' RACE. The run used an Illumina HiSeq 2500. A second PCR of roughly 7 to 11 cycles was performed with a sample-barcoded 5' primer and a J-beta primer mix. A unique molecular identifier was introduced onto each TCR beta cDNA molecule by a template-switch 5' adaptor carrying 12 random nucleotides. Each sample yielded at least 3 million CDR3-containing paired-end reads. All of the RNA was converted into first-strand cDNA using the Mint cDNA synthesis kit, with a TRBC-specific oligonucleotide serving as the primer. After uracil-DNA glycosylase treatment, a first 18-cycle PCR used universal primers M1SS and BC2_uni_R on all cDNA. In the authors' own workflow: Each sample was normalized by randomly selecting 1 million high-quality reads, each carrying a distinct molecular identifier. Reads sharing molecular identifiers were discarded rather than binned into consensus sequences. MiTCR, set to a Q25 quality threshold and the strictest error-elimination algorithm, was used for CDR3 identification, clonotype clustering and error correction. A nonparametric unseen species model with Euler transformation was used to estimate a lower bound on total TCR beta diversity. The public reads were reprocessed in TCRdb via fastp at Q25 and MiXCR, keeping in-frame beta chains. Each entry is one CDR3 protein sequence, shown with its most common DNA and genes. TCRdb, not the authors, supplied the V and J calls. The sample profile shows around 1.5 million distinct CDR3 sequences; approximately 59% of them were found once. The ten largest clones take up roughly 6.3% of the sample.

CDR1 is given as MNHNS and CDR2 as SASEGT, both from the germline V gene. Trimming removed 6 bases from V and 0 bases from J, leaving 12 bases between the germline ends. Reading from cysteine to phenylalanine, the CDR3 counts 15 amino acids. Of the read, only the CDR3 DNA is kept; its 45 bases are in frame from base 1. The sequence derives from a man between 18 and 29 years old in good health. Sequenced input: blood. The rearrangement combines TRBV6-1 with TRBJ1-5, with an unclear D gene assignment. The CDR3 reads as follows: CASSAPLSSNQPQHF. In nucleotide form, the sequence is TGTGCCAGCAGCGCACCATTAAGTAGCAATCAGCCCCAGCATTTT.